Listed below are T cell receptor beta chains from one sample, sequenced in a study of cytomegalovirus exposure and HLA in healthy donors. Method: immunoSEQ multiplex PCR; TCRdb's copy keeps in-frame clones and lacks some. The data show 50,000 to 70,000 clones, 90% to 95% seen once. Sequenced sample: PBMCs. These receptors were collected from a young woman in good health and CMV-seropositive. Both conserved end residues are part of each CDR3. Each record gives: D gene, clone size, V gene, J gene, CDR3 DNA, CDR3 protein. D genes are given only for firm matches. Expanded clones are given a class, and other clones once, few, many or no size at all.

d_call: -; clone_size: -; v_call: TRBV6-5; j_call: TRBJ2-7; cdr3_nt: TGTGCCAGCAGTGCCGGCTACGAGCAGTACTTC; cdr3_aa: CASSAGYEQYF
d_call: -; clone_size: -; v_call: TRBV9; j_call: TRBJ1-1; cdr3_nt: TGTGCCAGCAGCGTCCGGGGAATGAACACTGAAGCTTTCTTT; cdr3_aa: CASSVRGMNTEAFF
d_call: TRBD1; clone_size: -; v_call: TRBV5-1; j_call: TRBJ1-2; cdr3_nt: TGCGCCAGCAGCTCCCGGGACAGGGGGCTCTTGGGCTACACCTTC; cdr3_aa: CASSSRDRGLLGYTF
d_call: -; clone_size: -; v_call: TRBV6-5; j_call: TRBJ1-1; cdr3_nt: TGTGCCAGCAGTTATTCCGGACAGCAGAACACTGAAGCTTTCTTT; cdr3_aa: CASSYSGQQNTEAFF
d_call: TRBD2; clone_size: -; v_call: TRBV7-3; j_call: TRBJ2-1; cdr3_nt: TGTGCCAGCAGCCCCCCGACTAGCGGGAGGCCCTACAATGAGCAGTTCTTC; cdr3_aa: CASSPPTSGRPYNEQFF
d_call: -; clone_size: -; v_call: TRBV27; j_call: TRBJ2-7; cdr3_nt: TGTGCCAGCAGTCAATCCCGGGGTTCGGCCTACGAGCAGTACTTC; cdr3_aa: CASSQSRGSAYEQYF
d_call: -; clone_size: -; v_call: TRBV6-5; j_call: TRBJ1-1; cdr3_nt: TGTGCCAGCAGTTACTTACAGGGCAACACTGAAGCTTTCTTT; cdr3_aa: CASSYLQGNTEAFF
d_call: TRBD1; clone_size: -; v_call: TRBV4-1; j_call: TRBJ2-2; cdr3_nt: TGCGCCAGCAGCCCAAGTGGGACAGGGGGCACCGGGGAGCTGTTTTTT; cdr3_aa: CASSPSGTGGTGELFF
d_call: TRBD2; clone_size: -; v_call: TRBV6-5; j_call: TRBJ2-3; cdr3_nt: TGTGCCAGCAGTTCAGCGGGGCTACCTATGAATACGCAGTATTTT; cdr3_aa: CASSSAGLPMNTQYF
d_call: TRBD2; clone_size: once; v_call: TRBV5-1; j_call: TRBJ2-3; cdr3_nt: TGCGCCAGCAGCGTTAGCGGGGGGGCATCAGATACGCAGTATTTT; cdr3_aa: CASSVSGGASDTQYF
d_call: -; clone_size: -; v_call: TRBV28; j_call: TRBJ1-2; cdr3_nt: TGTGCCAGCAGCTCCGGACAGATCTATGGCTACACCTTC; cdr3_aa: CASSSGQIYGYTF
d_call: -; clone_size: -; v_call: TRBV18; j_call: TRBJ2-3; cdr3_nt: TGTGCCAGCTCACCAAACCCACTGACAGGGACTAGCACAGATACGCAGTATTTT; cdr3_aa: CASSPNPLTGTSTDTQYF
d_call: -; clone_size: -; v_call: TRBV28; j_call: TRBJ1-3; cdr3_nt: TGTGCCAGCAGGGAGGTAACAGAGTTATATTTT; cdr3_aa: CASREVTELYF
d_call: -; clone_size: -; v_call: TRBV13; j_call: TRBJ1-2; cdr3_nt: TGTGCCAGCATCGAATTAGCTGATGGCTACACCTTC; cdr3_aa: CASIELADGYTF
d_call: -; clone_size: -; v_call: TRBV9; j_call: TRBJ2-3; cdr3_nt: TGTGCCAGCAGCGTTTCGACAGGAGGCACAGATACGCAGTATTTT; cdr3_aa: CASSVSTGGTDTQYF
d_call: TRBD2; clone_size: -; v_call: TRBV6-1; j_call: TRBJ2-2; cdr3_nt: TGTGCCAGCGTCGGGACTAGGAATGGGGAGCTGTTTTTT; cdr3_aa: CASVGTRNGELFF
d_call: TRBD1; clone_size: -; v_call: TRBV5-1; j_call: TRBJ1-3; cdr3_nt: TGCGCCAGCAGCCCGGGGACAGCAGGAAACACCATATATTTT; cdr3_aa: CASSPGTAGNTIYF
d_call: -; clone_size: -; v_call: TRBV27; j_call: TRBJ1-5; cdr3_nt: TGTGCCAGCAGTTCGGGGTATCAGCCCCAGCATTTT; cdr3_aa: CASSSGYQPQHF
d_call: -; clone_size: -; v_call: TRBV5-8; j_call: TRBJ1-3; cdr3_nt: TGTGCCAGCAGCTTTCCTGGTCTAACCACCATATATTTT; cdr3_aa: CASSFPGLTTIYF
d_call: TRBD1; clone_size: -; v_call: TRBV7-9; j_call: TRBJ1-5; cdr3_nt: TGTGCCAGCAGCCGGACAGGTAGCAATCAGCCCCAGCATTTT; cdr3_aa: CASSRTGSNQPQHF
d_call: -; clone_size: -; v_call: TRBV6-1; j_call: TRBJ2-7; cdr3_nt: TGTGCCAGCAGTGAAGGAGCAGGGGCAATCGCCTACGAGCAGTACTTC; cdr3_aa: CASSEGAGAIAYEQYF
d_call: -; clone_size: -; v_call: TRBV5-8; j_call: TRBJ2-5; cdr3_nt: TGTGCCAGCAGCTTGGCCAGAATCCGAGAGACCCAGTACTTC; cdr3_aa: CASSLARIRETQYF
d_call: -; clone_size: -; v_call: TRBV29-1; j_call: TRBJ1-2; cdr3_nt: TGCAGCGTTGAAGCCCGGGGGGCAGGGGCCAACTATGGCTACACCTTC; cdr3_aa: CSVEARGAGANYGYTF
d_call: TRBD1; clone_size: -; v_call: TRBV15; j_call: TRBJ1-1; cdr3_nt: TGTGCCACCAGCAGGGACAGGCTTAACACTGAAGCTTTCTTT; cdr3_aa: CATSRDRLNTEAFF
d_call: TRBD1; clone_size: -; v_call: TRBV5-1; j_call: TRBJ1-1; cdr3_nt: TGCGCCAGCAGCTGGGACAGGGAGGGCACTGAAGCTTTCTTT; cdr3_aa: CASSWDREGTEAFF
d_call: -; clone_size: -; v_call: TRBV19; j_call: TRBJ1-1; cdr3_nt: TGTGCCAGTAGTATTAGAACCGGCGGCACTGAAGCTTTCTTT; cdr3_aa: CASSIRTGGTEAFF
d_call: TRBD2; clone_size: -; v_call: TRBV27; j_call: TRBJ2-1; cdr3_nt: TGTGCCAGCAGTTTTGGACTAGCGGGAAAAAATGAGCAGTTCTTC; cdr3_aa: CASSFGLAGKNEQFF
d_call: TRBD1; clone_size: -; v_call: TRBV5-1; j_call: TRBJ1-1; cdr3_nt: TGCGCCAGCAGAACAGGACAGGAGTTGAACACTGAAGCTTTCTTT; cdr3_aa: CASRTGQELNTEAFF
d_call: -; clone_size: -; v_call: TRBV7-6; j_call: TRBJ1-1; cdr3_nt: TGTGCCAGCAGCTTTAATCTGAACACTGAAGCTTTCTTT; cdr3_aa: CASSFNLNTEAFF
d_call: TRBD1; clone_size: -; v_call: TRBV11-2; j_call: TRBJ1-1; cdr3_nt: TGTGCCAGCAGCTCCTCTCCCAGGGGGCAGAGAGGGACTGAAGCTTTCTTT; cdr3_aa: CASSSSPRGQRGTEAFF
d_call: -; clone_size: -; v_call: TRBV30; j_call: TRBJ1-6; cdr3_nt: TGTGCCTGGAGTTTACAGGGTCCCGATAATTCACCCCTCCACTTT; cdr3_aa: CAWSLQGPDNSPLHF
d_call: TRBD1; clone_size: -; v_call: TRBV28; j_call: TRBJ2-5; cdr3_nt: TGTGCCAGCAGCCGCCAATGGGGACAGGGGGAGACCCAGTACTTC; cdr3_aa: CASSRQWGQGETQYF
d_call: -; clone_size: -; v_call: TRBV14; j_call: TRBJ1-1; cdr3_nt: TGTGCCAGCAGCCCCGTTCTGAACACTGAAGCTTTCTTT; cdr3_aa: CASSPVLNTEAFF
d_call: TRBD1; clone_size: -; v_call: TRBV4-3; j_call: TRBJ2-7; cdr3_nt: TGCGCCAGCAGCCAAGGGACAGGGGGTCTGGACGAGCAGTACTTC; cdr3_aa: CASSQGTGGLDEQYF
d_call: TRBD1; clone_size: -; v_call: TRBV27; j_call: TRBJ1-2; cdr3_nt: TGTGCCAGCAGTCCTCTTTCACCGGGACAGGGGATAAGGGGCTACACCTTC; cdr3_aa: CASSPLSPGQGIRGYTF
d_call: -; clone_size: once; v_call: TRBV25-1; j_call: TRBJ2-2; cdr3_nt: TGTGCCAGCACCCCTTCAGCGGCCGGGGAGCTGTTTTTT; cdr3_aa: CASTPSAAGELFF
d_call: -; clone_size: once; v_call: TRBV7-9; j_call: TRBJ1-4; cdr3_nt: TGTGCCAGCACAGGAGGAACTAATGAAAAACTGTTTTTT; cdr3_aa: CASTGGTNEKLFF
d_call: -; clone_size: -; v_call: TRBV19; j_call: TRBJ2-5; cdr3_nt: TGTGCCAGTAGTATAGTCCGCGGCCAAGAGACCCAGTACTTC; cdr3_aa: CASSIVRGQETQYF
d_call: TRBD2; clone_size: -; v_call: TRBV28; j_call: TRBJ2-7; cdr3_nt: TGTGCCAGCAGTGTTCCCCTAGCGGGAGGGCCCTACGAGCAGTACTTC; cdr3_aa: CASSVPLAGGPYEQYF
d_call: TRBD2; clone_size: -; v_call: TRBV29-1; j_call: TRBJ2-1; cdr3_nt: TGCAGCGTTGAAACACTAGCGGGAGAAAGCTACAATGAGCAGTTCTTC; cdr3_aa: CSVETLAGESYNEQFF
d_call: TRBD1; clone_size: -; v_call: TRBV6-6; j_call: TRBJ1-2; cdr3_nt: TGTGCCAGCAGTCCACAGGGGGAGCTCTATGGCTACACCTTC; cdr3_aa: CASSPQGELYGYTF
d_call: -; clone_size: -; v_call: TRBV6-1; j_call: TRBJ2-1; cdr3_nt: TGTGCCAGCAGTGAAGTGCTAGCGCAGTACAATGAGCAGTTCTTC; cdr3_aa: CASSEVLAQYNEQFF
d_call: -; clone_size: -; v_call: TRBV18; j_call: TRBJ2-1; cdr3_nt: TGTGCCAGCTCACCAAAGAAAGGAACGGGGGGCGATGAGCAGTTCTTC; cdr3_aa: CASSPKKGTGGDEQFF
d_call: -; clone_size: -; v_call: TRBV5-1; j_call: TRBJ2-2; cdr3_nt: TGCGCCAGCAGCAGCTTGGTTGGCGGGCCTAACACCGGGGAGCTGTTTTTT; cdr3_aa: CASSSLVGGPNTGELFF
d_call: TRBD2; clone_size: -; v_call: TRBV5-6; j_call: TRBJ2-1; cdr3_nt: TGTGCCAGCAGCTTGGGACTAGCGGGAGGGTTGTACAATGAGCAGTTCTTC; cdr3_aa: CASSLGLAGGLYNEQFF
d_call: TRBD1; clone_size: once; v_call: TRBV11-2; j_call: TRBJ2-1; cdr3_nt: TGTGCCAGCAGATTCTATGAGGACAGGGGTACCGATGAGCAGTTCTTC; cdr3_aa: CASRFYEDRGTDEQFF
d_call: -; clone_size: -; v_call: TRBV2; j_call: TRBJ2-5; cdr3_nt: TGTGCCAGCAGTGAAAGCCCTCTTGGGGGGGAGACCCAGTACTTC; cdr3_aa: CASSESPLGGETQYF
d_call: -; clone_size: -; v_call: TRBV7-2; j_call: TRBJ1-6; cdr3_nt: TGTGCCAGCAGCTTAGCCCGTATTGTAAAGAGCTCCTATAATTCACCCCTCCACTTT; cdr3_aa: CASSLARIVKSSYNSPLHF
d_call: -; clone_size: -; v_call: TRBV13; j_call: TRBJ2-1; cdr3_nt: TGTGCCAGCAGCCCGACACAGCTCTCCTACAATGAGCAGTTCTTC; cdr3_aa: CASSPTQLSYNEQFF
d_call: TRBD1; clone_size: -; v_call: TRBV28; j_call: TRBJ2-7; cdr3_nt: TGTGCCAGCAGTTCGCCACCCCAGGGGGTGTCCTACGAGCAGTACTTC; cdr3_aa: CASSSPPQGVSYEQYF
d_call: TRBD1; clone_size: -; v_call: TRBV5-1; j_call: TRBJ2-1; cdr3_nt: TGCGCCAGCAGCTTGGCCGGGACAGCCGCCTACAATGAGCAGTTCTTC; cdr3_aa: CASSLAGTAAYNEQFF
d_call: TRBD1; clone_size: -; v_call: TRBV5-6; j_call: TRBJ2-2; cdr3_nt: TGTGCCAGCAGCACGGACAGGGGGCGCATCGGGGAGCTGTTTTTT; cdr3_aa: CASSTDRGRIGELFF
d_call: -; clone_size: -; v_call: TRBV27; j_call: TRBJ1-6; cdr3_nt: TGTGCCAGCAGTCTAGGCTCCTATAATTCACCCCTCCACTTT; cdr3_aa: CASSLGSYNSPLHF
d_call: TRBD1; clone_size: -; v_call: TRBV19; j_call: TRBJ2-5; cdr3_nt: TGTGCCAGTAAGGGGGACAGAAAAGAGACCCAGTACTTC; cdr3_aa: CASKGDRKETQYF
d_call: TRBD2; clone_size: -; v_call: TRBV7-9; j_call: TRBJ2-1; cdr3_nt: TGTGCCAGCAGTTACCTCGGGACTAGCGCTAATGAGCAGTTCTTC; cdr3_aa: CASSYLGTSANEQFF
d_call: -; clone_size: -; v_call: TRBV28; j_call: TRBJ1-1; cdr3_nt: TGTGCCAGCACGCCAGGGGCAAACACTGAAGCTTTCTTT; cdr3_aa: CASTPGANTEAFF
d_call: TRBD2; clone_size: -; v_call: TRBV29-1; j_call: TRBJ2-3; cdr3_nt: TGCAGCGTTGGGGCTTTAGCGGGAGAAATCTCAGATACGCAGTATTTT; cdr3_aa: CSVGALAGEISDTQYF
d_call: -; clone_size: -; v_call: TRBV9; j_call: TRBJ2-7; cdr3_nt: TGTGCCAGCAGCGTAGGCGGGGCGGAAGCCTCCTACGAGCAGTACTTC; cdr3_aa: CASSVGGAEASYEQYF